This TCR beta chain comes out of a study of spatial heterogeneity in lung cancer (dated by TCRdb to about 2019). The study in broad terms: Beta-chain transcripts were consistently detected in greater numbers than alpha-chain transcripts, which likely reflects a higher abundance of beta-chain transcripts. In the raw uncorrected reads, each unique combination of TCR and UMI appeared more than ten times on average. In non-small cell lung cancer, the study quantitatively compared TCR alpha and beta repertoires across several tumor regions, matched nontumor lung, and blood. TCR repertoire features were related to nonsynonymous mutation counts determined by whole-exome sequencing of tumor tissue. Both alpha and beta chains were TCR-sequenced in samples taken at surgery, namely 220 tumor regions, around 70 matched nontumor lung samples and 56 PBMC samples.

This clonotype is medium-sized (0.01 to 0.1%). Its specific antigen is unknown. Base-call qualities are not available, and no considerably larger clone is one nucleotide away. Study-level results and caveats: Additional single-cell paired TCR alpha and beta sequencing was considered necessary to confirm, at a functional level, the hypothesis that regional TCRs recognize regional mutations.

The time point label for this specimen denotes: sample taken at primary tumor resection. The donors were more than 65 patients from the lung TRACERx cohort who had early-stage, untreated non-small cell lung cancer. TCR sequencing used whole RNA extracted from tumor and nontumor lung tissue, or from cryopreserved PBMC samples, without cell sorting. Only patients with enough RNA available from two or more tumor regions were chosen for TCR sequencing. A lung pathologist reviewed the tumor and adjacent nontumor lung specimens before the specimens were selected. Library creation used 5' RACE. Instrument used: NextSeq 500. In the TCR library protocol, a unique molecular identifier was attached to each TCR cDNA molecule so that PCR and sequencing errors could be corrected. Turning to the authors' computational methods: TCR identification, UMI-based error correction and CDR3 extraction were all carried out with Decombinator tools. TCRs above a frequency of 2 per 1,000, corresponding to the top 1% of the tumor frequency distribution, were defined as expanded. Renyi diversity was calculated using the R vegan package after each repertoire was subsampled 100 times to 5,000 TCRs. CDR3 similarity networks were built from amino acid triplet string-kernel similarity, connecting CDR3s with pairwise similarity above 0.82. TCRdb trimmed the raw reads at Q25, called clones with MiXCR and kept productive beta chains. Identical CDR3 protein sequences are pooled into one entry, listed with their most common genes and DNA. The authors' filters were not applied to this entry. In all, the sample holds a few thousand distinct CDR3 sequences, and over 7.5% of those were seen once. The ten largest account for more than 20% of the sample.

V is clipped by 2 bases and J by 3 bases, and the sequence between their germline boundaries is 13 bases long. The CDR3 contains 15 residues, cysteine and phenylalanine counted. Only CDR3 DNA remains: 45 bases, in frame from the first base. The receptor comes from a female donor with early-stage non-small cell lung cancer. The chain couples TRBV12-3 or TRBV12-4 to TRBJ1-1, with TRBD1 as a weak D call on 6 bases. Sequencing was performed on normal lung tissue next to the tumor, taken at surgery. CDR3 protein: CASSLMGGQYTEAFF. The nucleotide sequence is TGTGCCAGCAGTTTAATGGGGGGGCAGTACACTGAAGCTTTCTTT.